This TCR beta chain was sequenced for a study of PD-1 blockade in classical Hodgkin lymphoma. TCRdb keeps only in-frame clones here, not all; method: immunoSEQ multiplex PCR. The sample holds 29,000 or so clones, roughly 80% seen once. V lost 9 bases and J 0 bases, leaving 11 bases between the germline ends. The CDR3 spans 13 residues. CDR1 and CDR2 (germline): SEHNR, FQNEAQ (reference sequence). As for time point: cycle 4 day 1 (C4D1), after six to seven weeks of nivolumab. No patient escaped relapse after autologous stem cell transplantation, and brentuximab vedotin exposure varied. Using magnetic negative selection, the CD4+ T cells were separated out of thawed PBMCs.

This material consisted of CD4+ T cells from blood, taken before the fourth cycle of nivolumab. This receptor was taken from a human donor with classical Hodgkin lymphoma. This sequence joins TRBV7-9 and TRBJ1-1; weak D call: TRBD1 (5 bases). DNA of the CDR3: TGTGCCAGTGCTACAGGTATGAACACTGAAGCTTTCTTT. Translation gives CASATGMNTEAFF. Full variable domain (outside the CDR3, taken from reference TRBV7-9 and TRBJ1-1): DTGVSQNPRHKITKRGQNVTFRCDPISEHNRLYWYRQTLGQGPEFLTYFQNEAQLEKSRLLSDRFSAERPKGSFSTLEIQRTEQGDSAMYLCASATGMNTEAFFGQGTRLTVV.